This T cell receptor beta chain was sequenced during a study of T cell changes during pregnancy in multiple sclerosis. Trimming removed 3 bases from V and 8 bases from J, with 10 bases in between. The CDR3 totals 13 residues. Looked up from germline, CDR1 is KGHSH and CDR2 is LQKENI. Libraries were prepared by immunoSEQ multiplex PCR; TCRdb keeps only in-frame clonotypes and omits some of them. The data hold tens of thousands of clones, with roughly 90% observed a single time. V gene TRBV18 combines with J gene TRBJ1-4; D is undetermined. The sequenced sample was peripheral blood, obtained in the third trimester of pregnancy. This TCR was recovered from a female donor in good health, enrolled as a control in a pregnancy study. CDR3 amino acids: CASSPGVGEKLFF. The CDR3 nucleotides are TGTGCCAGCTCACCGGGAGTCGGAGAAAAACTGTTTTTT.